The 31 T cell receptor beta chains below all came from one sample that was sequenced in a study of shared clonotypes between healthy human individuals. Repertoires were generated with immunoSEQ multiplex PCR, while TCRdb's copy carries only in-frame clones and drops some. The sample carries approximately 740,000 clones, approximately 79% recorded once. Sequences were obtained from memory CD4+ T cells sorted from blood. The subset is: CD45RA-negative fraction. The receptor source for this set is a woman in her 30s in good health.

Concerning this clone: Compared with germline, one end of the junction differs, possibly owing to a read error. Other DNA variants within this sample encode the same CDR3. The chain employs TRBV5-1 and TRBJ1-1; 7 nucleotides agree with TRBD1. Germline CDR1 and CDR2: SGHRS and YFSETQ. The CDR3 runs 14 residues. CDR3 sequence reads: CASREGAEGTEAFF. The CDR3 region has the DNA TGTGCCAGCAGGGAGGGGGCTGAGGGGACTGAAGCTTTCTTT.

The rearrangement uses TRBV5-5 and TRBJ2-1; 8 bases map to TRBD1. After removal of 1 base from V and 2 bases from J, the junction contained 11 bases not matched to a gene. Germline V lookup: CDR1 SGHKS, CDR2 YYEKEE (reference sequence). This CDR3 has 18 amino acids. The CDR3: CASSLSGSTGATYNEQFF. CDR3 nucleotide sequence: TGTGCCAGCAGCTTGTCCGGGTCGACAGGGGCAACCTACAATGAGCAGTTCTTC.

The DNA for the CDR3 is TGTGCCAGCTCGCCGACAGGGTCTGGAAACACCATATATTTT. Amino acids: CASSPTGSGNTIYF. The rearrangement uses TRBV18 and TRBJ1-3; the match to TRBD1 covers 7 bases. V gave up 6 bases and J gave up 1 base; unmatched junction bases: 3. Germline CDR1 is KGHSH and CDR2 is LQKENI. This CDR3 region has 14 residues.

V and J are TRBV5-1 and TRBJ2-7; no firm D call. Looked up from germline, CDR1 is SGHRS and CDR2 is YFSETQ. This CDR3 region has 14 residues. Between the trimmed V and J ends, which lost 0 bases and 1 base, there was a span of 8 bases. As DNA, the CDR3 is TGCGCCAGCAGCTTGGGAAGTGAATCCTACGAGCAGTACTTC. Its translation: CASSLGSESYEQYF.

The chain carries TRBV7-2 and TRBJ2-7; 14 bases are a match to TRBD2. The CDR3 sequence is 15 residues long. Unmatched junction bases numbered 4, after V lost 5 bases and J lost 4 bases. Germline assignment: CDR1 SGHTA and CDR2 FQGNSA. This chain's CDR3 is CASSLRLAGGYEQYF. The DNA of the CDR3 is TGTGCCAGCAGCCTAAGACTAGCGGGAGGGTACGAGCAGTACTTC.

This clone came up a few times. The rearrangement links TRBV11-2 to TRBJ2-5, with 9 positions matching TRBD2. The CDR3 runs 16 residues. Germline V gene data show CDR1 as SGHAT and CDR2 as FQNNGV. The trim removed 1 base at V and 5 bases at J, leaving 8 bases unmatched. The CDR3 region is CASSLGAGGAGETQYF. The CDR3 bases are TGTGCCAGCAGCTTAGGAGCGGGAGGCGCGGGGGAGACCCAGTACTTC.

The CDR3 protein is CASSYGRGTTGELFF. The CDR3 DNA sequence: TGTGCCAGCAGTTACGGGCGCGGGACCACCGGGGAGCTGTTTTTT. This chain links TRBV6-5 with TRBJ2-2, with D maybe TRBD2 (6 bases). This CDR3 comprises 15 residues. Germline values: CDR1 MNHEY, CDR2 SVGAGI. The V end lost 2 bases, the J end lost 4 bases, and 11 bases lay between the germline ends.

The chain links TRBV5-1 to TRBJ2-3, with TRBD2 as a possible D gene (6 bases). The V end was cut by 0 bases, the J end by 0 bases, with 8 bases between. The CDR3 spans 15 residues. Germline CDR1 is SGHRS and CDR2 is YFSETQ. The CDR3: CASSLVGTSTDTQYF. The CDR3 DNA is TGCGCCAGCAGCTTGGTGGGGACTAGCACAGATACGCAGTATTTT.

The chain carries TRBV25-1 and TRBJ2-1, with 9 bases that match TRBD2. The CDR3 loop spans 14 amino acids. Germline lookup yields CDR1 MGHDK and CDR2 SYGVNS. J gave up 5 bases and V 7 bases, and 6 bases lay outside the gene matches. The CDR3 is CASTGGRANNEQFF. The CDR3 region has the DNA TGTGCCAGCACGGGCGGGAGGGCTAACAATGAGCAGTTCTTC.

The V gene is TRBV9, the J gene TRBJ2-7; 11 nucleotides match TRBD2. After removal of 0 bases from V and 9 bases from J, the junction contained 2 bases not matched to a gene. Germline CDR1 is SGDLS and CDR2 is YYNGEE. The CDR3 length is 13 residues. CDR3 in amino acids: CASSVGLAGGQYF. As DNA, the CDR3 is TGTGCCAGCAGCGTAGGGCTAGCGGGAGGGCAGTACTTC.

J is TRBJ1-1 and V is TRBV5-6; D is undetermined. The ends were cut back, 0 bases at V and 4 bases at J, with 13 bases in the middle. The germline gives CDR1 SGHDT, CDR2 YYEEEE. The CDR3 runs to 15 residues. CDR3 sequence: CASSLGSKGGTEAFF. In DNA form, the CDR3 reads TGTGCCAGCAGCTTGGGGTCGAAGGGCGGCACTGAAGCTTTCTTT.

DNA for the CDR3: TGTGCCAGCAGCTCACAAACAGGGACCGAGCAGTACTTC. Translating it yields CASSSQTGTEQYF. The V and J genes are TRBV7-6 and TRBJ2-7; perhaps TRBD1 as D (6 bases). Germline lookup yields CDR1 SGHVS and CDR2 FNYEAQ. CDR3 length: 13 residues. Trimming removed 4 bases from V and 6 bases from J, with 13 bases in between.

The chain joins TRBV28 to TRBJ2-7; 7 nucleotides match TRBD2. The CDR3 sequence is 16 residues long. Germline CDR1 MDHEN, CDR2 SYDVKM. The J segment lost 5 bases and the V segment lost 5 bases, leaving 15 bases of the junction unmatched. Here the CDR3 reads CASSPRPGGSWNEQYF. CDR3 coding DNA: TGTGCCAGCAGTCCGAGGCCGGGAGGATCGTGGAACGAGCAGTACTTC. The entire variable domain, with the rest obtained from reference TRBV28 and TRBJ2-7, is as follows: DVKVTQSSRYLVKRTGEKVFLECVQDMDHENMFWYRQDPGLGLRLIYFSYDVKMKEKGDIPEGYSVSREKKERFSLILESASTNQTSMYLCASSPRPGGSWNEQYFGPGTRLTVT.

In this sample, this clone turned up a few times. The chain is built from TRBV30 and TRBJ1-5, with unresolved D. This CDR3 contains 13 residues. V lost 1 base to trimming and J lost 1 base, with 5 bases between them. Germline V gene data show CDR1 as GTSNPN and CDR2 as SVGIG (reference sequence). CDR3 in amino acids: CAWSAGSNQPQHF. The CDR3 DNA follows: TGTGCCTGGAGTGCGGGGAGCAATCAGCCCCAGCATTTT.

The rearrangement links TRBV7-6 to TRBJ2-1; 8 bases line up with TRBD1. V trimming: 0 bases; J trimming: 6 bases; junction bases outside the gene matches: 7. The CDR3 has 16 residues. Looked up from germline, CDR1 is SGHVS and CDR2 is FNYEAQ. DNA for the CDR3: TGTGCCAGCAGCTTAGCTACAGGGGGTATAGCCAATGAGCAGTTCTTC. The encoded protein is CASSLATGGIANEQFF.

The chain has TRBV5-4 and TRBJ1-4, with D possibly matching TRBD1 (6 bases). V was shortened by 4 bases and J by 0 bases, with 13 bases between the two germline ends. Looked up from germline, CDR1 is SGHNT and CDR2 is YYREEE (reference sequence). CDR3 length: 16 amino acids. CDR3 loop: CASSGGSGATNEKLFF. The DNA of the CDR3 is TGTGCCAGCAGCGGCGGTTCAGGGGCAACTAATGAAAAACTGTTTTTT.

The chain is built from TRBV6-4 and TRBJ2-1; D is uncertain. The germline V gene encodes CDR1 MRHNA and CDR2 SNTAGT. This CDR3 has 20 residues. V lost 0 bases to trimming and J lost 0 bases, with 21 bases between them. The CDR3 DNA follows: TGTGCCAGCAGTGACTCGAGACTCGATGGGATACCCAGCTCCTACAATGAGCAGTTCTTC. It encodes CASSDSRLDGIPSSYNEQFF.

This clone has a handful of counts. The chain is built from TRBV18 and TRBJ2-5; D might be TRBD1 (6 bases). This CDR3 contains 12 residues. Per the germline V gene, CDR1 is KGHSH and CDR2 is LQKENI. With 8 bases removed from V and 4 bases from J, the gap between germline ends came to 11 bases. For the CDR3, the DNA is TGTGCCAGCGCCGGACAGCCAGAGACCCAGTACTTC. Translating gives CASAGQPETQYF.

The table lists this clone with many counts. The chain links TRBV30 to TRBJ2-5; a possible D gene is TRBD2 (5 bases). In germline, CDR1 is GTSNPN, CDR2 SVGIG (reference sequence). The germline V and J ends were trimmed by 5 bases and 4 bases, with 14 bases remaining between them. This CDR3 spans 13 amino acids. Here the CDR3 DNA reads TGTGCCTGGCAAGGGTCAGGAGGAGAGACCCAGTACTTC. Its protein is CAWQGSGGETQYF.

The chain couples TRBV4-1 to TRBJ2-7; D remains ambiguous. This CDR3 spans 14 amino acids. Germline V CDR1 and CDR2: MGHRA, YSYEKL. Trimming removed 1 base from V and 3 bases from J, with 10 bases in between. The CDR3 bases are TGCGCCAGCAGCCAAGGGCCAGGTGACTACGAGCAGTACTTC. This gives the protein CASSQGPGDYEQYF.

This rearrangement joins TRBV7-8 to TRBJ2-1; TRBD2 aligns across 9 bases. The CDR3 is 17 residues long. J was trimmed by 7 bases and V by 3 bases; bases with no gene match: 13. Looked up from germline, CDR1 is SGHVS and CDR2 is FQNEAQ. CDR3 in DNA: TGTGCCAGCAGCTTCTCGGGCCTGCGGGAGGGCTGGAATGAGCAGTTCTTC. Encoded protein: CASSFSGLREGWNEQFF.

The chain uses TRBV6-1 and TRBJ1-5, with TRBD1 matching 9 bases. This CDR3 has 16 residues. Unmatched junction bases numbered 12, after V lost 6 bases and J lost 6 bases. Per the germline V gene, CDR1 is MNHNS and CDR2 is SASEGT. CDR3 protein: CASREITGGEGQPQHF. As DNA, the CDR3 is TGTGCCAGCAGAGAAATCACAGGGGGCGAGGGTCAGCCCCAGCATTTT.

The chain is built from TRBV29-1 and TRBJ2-3; 9 bases map to TRBD2. Unmatched junction bases numbered 11, after V lost 1 base and J lost 3 bases. The CDR3 spans 17 residues. Germline V CDR1 and CDR2: SQVTM, ANQGSEA. In nucleotides, the CDR3 is TGCAGCGTTGAAGGCGGCTTGGTGCGGGAGGGGACAGATACGCAGTATTTT. Protein: CSVEGGLVREGTDTQYF.

This chain links TRBV28 with TRBJ2-5, with D perhaps matching TRBD1 or TRBD2 (5 bases each). Germline V lookup: CDR1 MDHEN, CDR2 SYDVKM. The CDR3 has 14 amino acids. The germline V and J ends were trimmed by 6 bases and 8 bases, with 19 bases remaining between them. CDR3 sequence reads: CASRAGTGLNTQYF. The CDR3 nucleotides are TGTGCCAGCAGGGCCGGGACCGGCCTGAATACCCAGTACTTC.

This clone was counted a few times. The V gene is TRBV25-1, the J gene TRBJ2-5; the match to TRBD1 covers 12 bases. Trimming at V came to 6 bases and at J to 5 bases, leaving 4 bases not matched to a gene. The CDR3 is 14 amino acids. The germline V gene has CDR1 MGHDK and CDR2 SYGVNS. The chain's CDR3 is CASRGQGAWETQYF. In DNA, the CDR3 is TGTGCCAGCAGGGGACAGGGGGCCTGGGAGACCCAGTACTTC.

This clone was recorded a few times. This chain uses TRBV27 with TRBJ1-2, with 8 bases lining up with TRBD1. The CDR3 extends over 14 amino acids. With V trimmed by 8 bases and J by 7 bases, 12 bases remained unmatched. From germline, CDR1 is MNHEY and CDR2 SMNVEV (reference sequence). CDR3 DNA: TGTGCCAGCCTCGGGTACGGACAGGGAAGTGGCTACACCTTC. Its translation: CASLGYGQGSGYTF.

This clone was seen a single time. This chain links TRBV4-2 with TRBJ2-1; 7 positions agree with TRBD1. Germline lookup yields CDR1 LGHNA and CDR2 YNFKEQ. V gave up 0 bases and J gave up 9 bases; unmatched junction bases: 8. CDR3 length equals 15 residues. The CDR3 loop is CASSQDLRGRGEQFF. The CDR3 DNA is TGTGCCAGCAGCCAAGATCTGAGGGGGCGCGGTGAGCAGTTCTTC.

Here the CDR3 reads CASSWEDYETQYF. In nucleotides, the CDR3 is TGTGCCAGCAGCTGGGAGGACTATGAGACCCAGTACTTC. The V call is TRBV5-4, the J call TRBJ2-5, with D perhaps TRBD2 (6 bases). V lost 3 bases, J lost 5 bases, and 11 bases lay in between. The germline CDR1 and CDR2 sequences are SGHNT and YYREEE (reference sequence). This CDR3 has 13 amino acids.

The chain uses TRBV27 and TRBJ2-7; D uncertain. V lost 2 bases and J lost 7, with 9 bases in between. The germline V gene encodes CDR1 MNHEY and CDR2 SMNVEV (reference sequence). This CDR3 is built from 12 residues. The CDR3 here is CASSLTAGEQYF. In nucleotides, the CDR3 is TGTGCCAGCAGTTTAACAGCTGGAGAGCAGTACTTC.

V usage is TRBV28 and J usage is TRBJ2-1; possibly TRBD1 or TRBD2 for D (5 bases each). Germline V gives CDR1 MDHEN, CDR2 SYDVKM. V lost 6 bases and J lost 7, with 16 bases in between. The CDR3 is 14 residues long. The CDR3, as DNA: TGTGCCAGCAGCCGGGACGGACACCGTAATGAGCAGTTCTTC. It codes for CASSRDGHRNEQFF. The whole variable domain, filled in from reference TRBV28 and TRBJ2-1, reads DVKVTQSSRYLVKRTGEKVFLECVQDMDHENMFWYRQDPGLGLRLIYFSYDVKMKEKGDIPEGYSVSREKKERFSLILESASTNQTSMYLCASSRDGHRNEQFFGPGTRLTVL.

The rearrangement uses TRBV15 and TRBJ1-2; TRBD1 is a possible D gene (5 bases). This CDR3 spans 16 amino acids. Trimming took 0 bases from V and 2 from J, leaving 13 bases between them. CDR1 and CDR2 from the germline V gene are LNHNV and YYDKDF (reference sequence). CDR3 residues: CATSRDYEQANYGYTF. CDR3 in DNA: TGTGCCACCAGCAGAGACTATGAACAGGCCAACTATGGCTACACCTTC.